This TCR beta chain was recorded in a study of T cell repertoires in cytomegalovirus infection. TCRdb redid the calling of the reads with MiXCR, one entry per CDR3 protein. Among under 850,000 distinct CDR3 sequences listed, roughly 33% were seen once. The V segment lost 5 bases and the J segment 4 bases; nucleotides outside the gene matches: 6. The germline CDR1 and CDR2 sequences are SGHNT and YENEEA. The CDR3 has 15 amino acids. This clonotype was found a few times. Its antigen is unknown. Sequenced material: cultured PBMCs, taken from culture after CMV antigen stimulation. This clonotype originated in a human donor in good health (CMV status not recorded). Some clones in this sample may be carry-over from other donors' samples. The gene calls are TRBV11-3 and TRBJ2-1; TRBD2 aligns across 9 bases. The CDR3 reads CASSPRLAAYNEQFF. In DNA form, the CDR3 reads TGTGCCAGCAGCCCGAGACTAGCGGCTTACAATGAGCAGTTCTTC.